This T cell receptor beta chain emerged from a study of CD8+ T cells in alopecia areata (dated by TCRdb to the late 2010s). Context from the whole study: Treated patients were enrolled in an open-label pilot trial of oral tofacitinib at 5 to 10 mg twice daily for moderate-to-severe alopecia areata. RNA was obtained with the PAXgene miRNA kit for fixed scalp, the miRNeasy kit for PBMCs, and the RNeasy kit for mouse skin. Clonality in the scalp was compared among normal scalp (n=4), patchy alopecia areata scalp (n=8), and alopecia totalis/universalis scalp (n=8). The SALT score, which quantifies the percentage of affected scalp surface area, was used to measure disease severity in treated patients. In both human patients and the C3H/HeJ mouse model, the study applied high-throughput TCRbeta sequencing to look at T cell clonal expansion in alopecia areata. Patients received tofacitinib for 6 to 18 months and were then followed off drug for 6 months to check for delayed response and recurrence. TCRbeta CDR3 regions were amplified by immunoSEQ multiplex PCR with 35 Vbeta forward and 13 Jbeta reverse primers. In humans, TCRbeta sequencing was performed on scalp tissue and on sorted CD4+ and CD8+ peripheral blood T cells from healthy controls and from patients with patchy or totalis/universalis alopecia areata. Tofacitinib-treated patients had biopsies at baseline and at 4 and 24 weeks of treatment, with a later scalp biopsy in several patients. Results and caveats for the whole study, not just this receptor: Lesional scalp, especially in alopecia totalis/universalis, showed higher clonality and more expanded CD8+ clones than normal scalp, suggesting antigenic drive. Tofacitinib significantly lowered scalp clonality and the number of expanded CD8+ clones among the top 100 scalp clones. Unlike mouse skin, where gammadelta T cells dominate, normal human skin contains resident alphabeta T cells that get sequenced too, which complicates analysis of the scalp TCR repertoire. Because the treated cohort was small and had just a single nonresponder, larger studies are needed to establish links between baseline CD8+ expansion and response. Many expanded lesional clones were found to persist in scalp and blood during tofacitinib treatment, and relapse after treatment cessation may be partly explained by this persistence. Shared TCR sequences between patients were less evident than in mice, which may be partly attributable to HLA diversity in the patient population.

The CDR3 numbers 14 residues from cysteine through phenylalanine. The CDR3 DNA has 42 bases and is translated from base 1. As encoded in the germline V gene, CDR1 is MGHRA while CDR2 is YSYEKL. From V the trimming removes 0 bases and from J it removes 9 bases, while the gene matches leave 4 bases of the junction unaccounted for. The receptor library was made with the immunoSEQ multiplex PCR assay. To provide template for TCR sequencing, every sample had RNA extracted and reverse transcribed into cDNA. First-strand cDNA was synthesized using SuperScript III with a 2:1 mix of oligo-dT and random hexamers. A synthetic immune receptor repertoire was used to gauge amplification bias, and whatever bias remained was removed computationally. The paper's processing steps were these. Raw reads were preprocessed for error removal, and CDR3 was defined according to IMGT conventions as running from the conserved cysteine to phenylalanine. Clonality was computed by normalizing Shannon entropy by log2 of the number of productive unique TCRs and subtracting the result from 1. Whether each scalp clone was CD4 or CD8 was inferred by checking scalp TCRbeta sequences against the CD4 and CD8 repertoires from sorted blood. TCRdb obtained this table from immuneACCESS and retained in-frame rearrangements with V and J assigned. These tables miss some clones; where compared with another copy, unresolved V genes account for less than half of the shortfall, and the remainder is unexplained. V, J and clone size are taken as reported in that table, and D and trimming were inferred from the DNA itself. This sample has roughly 280,000 clones in its table, and roughly 60% of those were observed once. The top ten clonotypes cover 0.75% to 0.95% of the sample.

This clone turned up a few times. The antigen this receptor binds is unknown. Qualities for individual bases were not recorded, and no much larger clone is one base off. The sample's treatment or condition, from its label and the paper: oral pan-JAK inhibitor, 5-10 mg twice daily. From alopecia areata patients, peripheral blood was collected along with lesional scalp punch biopsies. PBMCs were separated by density centrifugation and stained for CD3, CD4 and CD8, after which CD4+ and CD8+ T cells were sorted on a FACSAria. This specimen consisted of CD4+ T cells sorted from blood, obtained around week 53, from a patient treated with tofacitinib. The receptor comes from a human donor with alopecia areata. The chain was built from TRBV4-1 and TRBJ2-1; TRBD2 matches 8 bases in the middle. The DNA sequence is given as TGCGCCAGCAGCCAAGATAGGCTAGCGGGTGAGCAGTTCTTC. It codes for CASSQDRLAGEQFF.